The 19 T cell receptor beta chains listed next were all sequenced from one sample in a study of cytomegalovirus exposure and HLA in healthy donors (dated by TCRdb to the late 2010s). The method was the immunoSEQ multiplex PCR assay. For the multiplex PCR, a mixture combining 60 forward primers for TCR Vbeta segments and 13 reverse primers for TCR Jbeta segments was used. TCRdb obtained this table from immuneACCESS and retained in-frame rearrangements with V and J assigned. These tables miss some clones; where compared with another copy, unresolved V genes account for less than half of the shortfall, and the remainder is unexplained. The sample table contains under 150,000 clones; only one count was recorded for approximately 68% of them. Of the sample, over 1.5% is held by the ten largest clones. The specimen sequenced was PBMCs. The source of these receptors is a man aged 25-45 years in good health and CMV-seropositive.

The J gene is TRBJ1-1, the V gene TRBV30; the D gene is possibly TRBD1 (5 bases). V lost 2 bases, J lost 4 bases, and 11 bases lay in between. Germline lookup yields CDR1 GTSNPN and CDR2 SVGIG (reference sequence). The CDR3 contains 13 residues. The CDR3 protein is CAWSSGIGTEAFF. The CDR3 DNA is TGTGCCTGGAGTTCAGGGATCGGCACTGAAGCTTTCTTT.

This clone is deemed medium-sized (0.01 to 0.1%). The V call is TRBV10-3, the J call TRBJ2-2; D perhaps matches TRBD2 (5 bases). Deletions cut 9 bases from V and 13 bases from J, with 15 bases between. The CDR3 covers 11 residues. In germline, CDR1 is ENHRY, CDR2 SYGVKD. CDR3 sequence: CAISPDEGLFF. The DNA of the CDR3 is TGTGCCATATCCCCCGACGAGGGGCTGTTTTTT.

This clone came up a few times. The V call is TRBV10-1, the J call TRBJ2-1; maybe TRBD2 (6 bases). The CDR3 runs 17 residues. V lost 8 bases to trimming and J lost 0 bases, with 20 bases between them. Germline V CDR1 and CDR2: WNHNN, SYGVQD (reference sequence). Here the CDR3 reads CASDWELAPSSYNEQFF. The CDR3 bases are TGCGCCAGCGATTGGGAACTAGCTCCCAGCTCCTACAATGAGCAGTTCTTC.

This CDR3 is CACQGTGDTGELFF. The CDR3 bases are TGTGCCTGTCAAGGAACGGGAGACACCGGGGAGCTGTTTTTT. V usage is TRBV28 and J usage is TRBJ2-2; D may be TRBD2 (6 bases). Trimming took off 11 bases at V and 3 bases at J, with 16 bases between the two ends. From germline, CDR1 is MDHEN and CDR2 SYDVKM. This CDR3 is 14 amino acids long.

J is TRBJ2-3 and V is TRBV13; D remains unclear. Germline values: CDR1 PRHDT, CDR2 FYEKMQ (reference sequence). There are 14 residues in the CDR3. V was clipped by 2 bases and J by 4 bases, with 10 bases between them. CDR3 sequence reads: CASSLRVVPDTQYF. CDR3 DNA: TGTGCCAGCAGCTTACGGGTCGTTCCAGATACGCAGTATTTT.

The chain uses TRBV10-3 and TRBJ2-7; TRBD1 is a possible D gene (7 bases). CDR1 is ENHRY, CDR2 SYGVKD, per germline. The CDR3 is made up of 15 amino acids. Trimming left V 3 bases short and J 7 bases short, with 19 bases between. In nucleotides, the CDR3 is TGTGCCATCAGTGATCGGAGGGGGCGAATGGTGGAGCAGTACTTC. It yields the protein CAISDRRGRMVEQYF.

This clone appeared once. The chain employs TRBV4-3 and TRBJ2-3, with D perhaps matching TRBD1 (6 bases). V was shortened by 1 base and J by 0 bases, with 8 bases between the two germline ends. The length of the CDR3 is 15 residues. Germline-derived CDR1 and CDR2 are LGHNA and YSLEER. The CDR3 sequence: CASSQGRGSTDTQYF. In DNA, the CDR3 is TGCGCCAGCAGCCAAGGAAGGGGGAGCACAGATACGCAGTATTTT.

This clone was counted only a few times. V and J are TRBV6-6 and TRBJ2-1; 9 bases align to TRBD1. CDR1 is MNHNY, CDR2 SVGAGI, per germline (reference sequence). This CDR3 comprises 14 residues. The ends lost 6 bases at V and 6 bases at J; junction bases unmatched: 6. The DNA for the CDR3 is TGTGCCAGCAGCTTTCCGGGACAGGGCAATGAGCAGTTCTTC. Residues: CASSFPGQGNEQFF.

The rearrangement links TRBV28 to TRBJ1-2; D might be TRBD1 (5 bases). The CDR3 is made up of 14 amino acids. The germline V and J ends were trimmed by 4 bases and 3 bases, with 12 bases remaining between them. Germline V CDR1 and CDR2: MDHEN, SYDVKM. The CDR3 coding sequence is TGTGCCAGCAGTTCCTACCTGGGGCACTATGGCTACACCTTC. This codes for CASSSYLGHYGYTF.

The chain combines TRBV6-1 with TRBJ2-7; perhaps TRBD1 as D (5 bases). Germline V lookup: CDR1 MNHNS, CDR2 SASEGT. This CDR3 contains 14 residues. Deletions cut 10 bases from V and 2 bases from J, with 18 bases between. The CDR3 region is CATRLQVQTYEQYF. The CDR3 nucleotides are TGTGCCACCAGATTACAGGTCCAAACCTACGAGCAGTACTTC.

This rearrangement joins TRBV11-3 to TRBJ2-7, with TRBD1 matching over 9 bases. The CDR3 has 17 amino acids. Germline CDR1 reads SGHNT; CDR2 reads YENEEA. V shed 3 bases and J 6 bases; nucleotides not matched to a gene: 15. For the CDR3, the DNA is TGTGCCAGCAGCTTGGATCTCGGGACAGGGACTTTTCCCGAGCAGTACTTC. Translating gives CASSLDLGTGTFPEQYF.

The chain is built from TRBV7-6 and TRBJ2-2, with D unresolved. V was shortened by 4 bases and J by 9 bases, with 12 bases between the two germline ends. The germline CDR1 and CDR2 sequences are SGHVS and FNYEAQ. The CDR3 covers 13 residues. The CDR3 sequence is CASSSAISRELFF. The CDR3 nucleotides read TGTGCCAGCAGCTCCGCGATATCCAGGGAGCTGTTTTTT.

The genes are TRBV6-1 and TRBJ1-1; weak D call: TRBD1 (6 bases). CDR3 length: 11 amino acids. Germline V gene sequence: CDR1 MNHNS, CDR2 SASEGT. V was cut by 8 bases and J by 8 bases, with 12 bases left in between. CDR3 region: CASDRQSEAFF. In DNA form, the CDR3 reads TGTGCCAGCGACAGGCAATCAGAAGCTTTCTTT.

CDR3 DNA: TGTGCCAGCAGCTCAGAGGGCTGGGGGGACACTGAAGCTTTCTTT. It encodes CASSSEGWGDTEAFF. The V call is TRBV4-2, the J call TRBJ1-1; D perhaps matches TRBD1 (5 bases). V was trimmed by 5 bases and J by 3 bases, leaving 16 bases between them. CDR3 length: 15 amino acids. Germline lookup yields CDR1 LGHNA and CDR2 YNFKEQ.

Of note for this clone: At one end, the junction sequence differs from germline, possibly due to a read error. The chain couples TRBV9 to TRBJ2-5; TRBD1 is a possible D gene (5 bases). Germline CDR1 SGDLS, CDR2 YYNGEE. The length of the CDR3 is 14 residues. CDR3 nucleotide sequence: TGTGCCAGCAGCGCCAGACAGTACCAAGAGATCCAGTACTTC. Translation gives CASSARQYQEIQYF. Supplemented by reference TRBV9 and TRBJ2-5, the full variable domain reads DSGVTQTPKHLITATGQRVTLRCSPRSGDLSVYWYQQSLDQGLQFLIQYYNGEERAKGNILERFSAQQFPDLHSELNLSSLELGDSALYFCASSARQYQEIQYFGPGTRLLVL.

This clone was counted between two and nine times. The rearrangement uses TRBV5-1 and TRBJ2-1; 10 bases are a match to TRBD2. Trimming at V came to 0 bases and at J to 3 bases, leaving 6 bases not matched to a gene. The CDR3 length is 17 residues. Germline values: CDR1 SGHRS, CDR2 YFSETQ. CDR3 residues: CASSLAPLAGNYNEQFF. Here the CDR3 DNA reads TGCGCCAGCAGCTTGGCCCCACTAGCGGGAAACTACAATGAGCAGTTCTTC.

The J gene is TRBJ2-3, the V gene TRBV4-2; 8 positions match TRBD1. The CDR3 runs to 16 residues. In germline, CDR1 is LGHNA, CDR2 YNFKEQ. V was pared by 3 bases and J by 4 bases, with 9 bases of the junction left unmatched. This CDR3 is CASSQEGQVGSDTQYF. In DNA, the CDR3 is TGTGCCAGCAGCCAGGAGGGACAGGTAGGGTCAGATACGCAGTATTTT.

The chain employs TRBV6-1 and TRBJ2-4; 7 bases align to TRBD2. The CDR3 extends over 16 amino acids. After removal of 3 bases from V and 3 bases from J, the junction contained 8 bases not matched to a gene. Germline assignment: CDR1 MNHNS and CDR2 SASEGT. The CDR3 coding sequence is TGTGCCAGCAGTGAGCGGGAGCGATGGGGCAAAAACATTCAGTACTTC. It specifies CASSERERWGKNIQYF.

CDR3 in DNA: TGTGCCAGCAGCATCCGACAGGGGGCTGGATATGGCTACACCTTC. Its protein is CASSIRQGAGYGYTF. This sequence joins TRBV5-4 and TRBJ1-2, with 10 bases lining up with TRBD1. The CDR3 extends over 15 amino acids. After removal of 4 bases from V and 5 bases from J, the junction contained 8 bases not matched to a gene. In germline, CDR1 is SGHNT, CDR2 YYREEE (reference sequence).